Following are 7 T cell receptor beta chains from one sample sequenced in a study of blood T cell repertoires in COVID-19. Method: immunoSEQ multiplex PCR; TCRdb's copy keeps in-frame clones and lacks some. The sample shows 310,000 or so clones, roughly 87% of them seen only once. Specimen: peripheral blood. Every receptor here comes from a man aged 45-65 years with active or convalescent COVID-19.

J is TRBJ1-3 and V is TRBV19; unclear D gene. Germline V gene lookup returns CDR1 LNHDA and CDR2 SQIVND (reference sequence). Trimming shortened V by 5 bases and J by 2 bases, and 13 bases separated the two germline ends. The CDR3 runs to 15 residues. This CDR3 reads CASSPLTGAGNTIYF. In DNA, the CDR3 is TGTGCCAGTAGTCCGCTCACCGGGGCTGGAAACACCATATATTTT.

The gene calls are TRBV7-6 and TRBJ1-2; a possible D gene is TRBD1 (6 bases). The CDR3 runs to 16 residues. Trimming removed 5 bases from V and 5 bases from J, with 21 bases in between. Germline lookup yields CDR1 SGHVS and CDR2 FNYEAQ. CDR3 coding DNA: TGTGCCAGCAGCCCTAACCCGACAGGCCGCGATTATGGCTACACCTTC. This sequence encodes CASSPNPTGRDYGYTF.

In nucleotides, the CDR3 is TGTGCCAGCCTATCGACACGCGGTCAGTCGGGGGACTACGAGCAGTACTTC. Amino acid sequence: CASLSTRGQSGDYEQYF. This sequence joins TRBV28 and TRBJ2-7, with D possibly matching TRBD2 (6 bases). The CDR3 is made up of 17 amino acids. Trimming removed 8 bases from V and 3 bases from J, with 26 bases in between. Germline CDR1 MDHEN, CDR2 SYDVKM.

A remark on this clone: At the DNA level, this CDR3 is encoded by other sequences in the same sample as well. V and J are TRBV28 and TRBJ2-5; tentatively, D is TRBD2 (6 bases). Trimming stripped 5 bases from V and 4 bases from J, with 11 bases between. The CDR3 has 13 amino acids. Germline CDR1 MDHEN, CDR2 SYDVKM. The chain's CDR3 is CASSLGGVETQYF. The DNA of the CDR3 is TGTGCCAGCAGTCTGGGCGGGGTAGAGACCCAGTACTTC.

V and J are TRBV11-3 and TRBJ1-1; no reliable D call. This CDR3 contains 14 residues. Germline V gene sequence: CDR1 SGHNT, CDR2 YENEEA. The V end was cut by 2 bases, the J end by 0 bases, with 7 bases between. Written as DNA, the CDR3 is TGTGCCAGCAGCTTAAACTCGGTGAACACTGAAGCTTTCTTT. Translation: CASSLNSVNTEAFF.

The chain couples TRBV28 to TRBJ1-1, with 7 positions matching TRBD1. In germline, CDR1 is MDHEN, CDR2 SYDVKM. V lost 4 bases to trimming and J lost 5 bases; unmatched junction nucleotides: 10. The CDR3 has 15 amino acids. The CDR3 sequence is CASSSSRGILTEAFF. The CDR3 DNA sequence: TGTGCCAGCAGTTCCAGCAGGGGGATTTTGACTGAAGCTTTCTTT.

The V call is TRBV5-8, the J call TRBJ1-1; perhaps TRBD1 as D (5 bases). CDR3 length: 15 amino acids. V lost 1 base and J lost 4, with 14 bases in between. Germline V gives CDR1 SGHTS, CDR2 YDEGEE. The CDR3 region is CASSLTSGWVTEAFF. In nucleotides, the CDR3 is TGTGCCAGCAGCTTGACGTCAGGGTGGGTCACTGAAGCTTTCTTT.